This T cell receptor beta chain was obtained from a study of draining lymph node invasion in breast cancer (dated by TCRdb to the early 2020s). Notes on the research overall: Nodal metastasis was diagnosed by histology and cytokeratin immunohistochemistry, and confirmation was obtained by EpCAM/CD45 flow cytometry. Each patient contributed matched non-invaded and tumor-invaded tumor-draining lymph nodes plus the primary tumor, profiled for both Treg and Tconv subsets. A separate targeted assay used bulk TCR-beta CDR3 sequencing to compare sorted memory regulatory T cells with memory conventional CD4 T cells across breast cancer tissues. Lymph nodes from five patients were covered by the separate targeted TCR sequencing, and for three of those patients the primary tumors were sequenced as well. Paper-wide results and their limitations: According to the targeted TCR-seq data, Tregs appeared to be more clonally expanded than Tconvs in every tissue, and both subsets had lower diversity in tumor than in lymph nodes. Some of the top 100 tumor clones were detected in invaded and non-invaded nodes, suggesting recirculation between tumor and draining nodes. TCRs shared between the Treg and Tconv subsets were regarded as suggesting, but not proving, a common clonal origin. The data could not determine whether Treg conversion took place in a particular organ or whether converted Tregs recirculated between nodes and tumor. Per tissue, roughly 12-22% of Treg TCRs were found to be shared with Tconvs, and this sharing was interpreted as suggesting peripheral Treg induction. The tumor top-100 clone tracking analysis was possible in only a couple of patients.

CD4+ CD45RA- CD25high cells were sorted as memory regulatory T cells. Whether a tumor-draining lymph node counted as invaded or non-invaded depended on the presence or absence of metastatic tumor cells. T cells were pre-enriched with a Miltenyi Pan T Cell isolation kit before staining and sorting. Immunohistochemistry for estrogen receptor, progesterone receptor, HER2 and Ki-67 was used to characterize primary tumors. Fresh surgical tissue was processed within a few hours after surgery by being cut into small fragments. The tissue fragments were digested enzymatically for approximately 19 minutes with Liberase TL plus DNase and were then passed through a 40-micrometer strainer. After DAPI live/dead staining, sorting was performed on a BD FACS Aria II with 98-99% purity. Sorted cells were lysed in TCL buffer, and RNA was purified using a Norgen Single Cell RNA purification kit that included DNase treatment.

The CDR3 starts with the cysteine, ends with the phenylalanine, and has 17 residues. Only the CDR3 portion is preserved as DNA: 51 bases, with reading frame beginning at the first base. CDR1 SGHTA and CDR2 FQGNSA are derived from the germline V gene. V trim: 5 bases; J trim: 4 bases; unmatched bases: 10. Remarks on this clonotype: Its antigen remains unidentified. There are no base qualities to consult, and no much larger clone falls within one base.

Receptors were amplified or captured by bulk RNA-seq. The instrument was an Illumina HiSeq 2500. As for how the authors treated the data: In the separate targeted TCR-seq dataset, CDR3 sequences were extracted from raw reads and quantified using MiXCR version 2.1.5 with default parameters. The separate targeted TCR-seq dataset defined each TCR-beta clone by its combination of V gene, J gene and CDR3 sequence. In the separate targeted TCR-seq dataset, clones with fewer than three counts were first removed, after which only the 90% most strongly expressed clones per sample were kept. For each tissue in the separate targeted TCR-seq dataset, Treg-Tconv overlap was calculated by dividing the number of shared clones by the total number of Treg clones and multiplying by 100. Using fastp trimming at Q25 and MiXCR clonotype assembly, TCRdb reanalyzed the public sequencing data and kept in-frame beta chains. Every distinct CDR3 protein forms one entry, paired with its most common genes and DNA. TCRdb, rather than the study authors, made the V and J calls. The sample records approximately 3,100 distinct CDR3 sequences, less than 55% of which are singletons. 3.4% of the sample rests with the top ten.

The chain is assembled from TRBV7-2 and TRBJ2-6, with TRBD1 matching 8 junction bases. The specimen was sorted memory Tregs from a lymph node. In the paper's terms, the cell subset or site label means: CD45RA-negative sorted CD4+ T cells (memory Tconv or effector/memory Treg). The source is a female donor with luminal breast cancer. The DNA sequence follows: TGTGCCAGCAGCACGTGGCAGGGGGCGGGCGGGGCCAACGTCCTGACTTTC. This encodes CASSTWQGAGGANVLTF.